The 3 T cell receptor beta chains in this list originate from one sample, sequenced in a study of blood T cell repertoires in COVID-19. Libraries were prepared by immunoSEQ multiplex PCR; TCRdb keeps only in-frame clonotypes and omits some of them. This sample carries 200,000 to 250,000 clones, roughly 85% of them seen once, and the ten largest clones take 3% to 4%. Sequenced input: peripheral blood. The receptor source for this set is a young woman with acute or convalescent COVID-19.

The gene calls are TRBV3-1 (or the pseudogene TRBV3-2) and TRBJ2-7; 12 bases line up with TRBD2. V gave up 0 bases and J gave up 6 bases; unmatched junction bases: 6. CDR3 length equals 16 residues. Germline V gene data show CDR1 as LGHDT and CDR2 as YNNKEL (reference sequence). CDR3: CASSQDPLAGGREQYF. In DNA, the CDR3 is TGTGCCAGCAGCCAAGATCCACTAGCGGGAGGCCGCGAGCAGTACTTC.

This clone showed up just once. This rearrangement joins TRBV4-3 to TRBJ1-6; 9 nucleotides line up with TRBD1. CDR1 and CDR2 from the germline V gene are LGHNA and YSLEER. The CDR3 runs 15 residues. The J segment lost 10 bases and the V segment lost 3 bases, leaving 7 bases of the junction unmatched. The CDR3 protein is CASSQGGTGWSPLHF. The CDR3 DNA sequence: TGCGCCAGCAGCCAGGGGGGGACAGGGTGGTCACCCCTCCACTTT.

The genes are TRBV30 and TRBJ1-6; 11 nucleotides line up with TRBD1. The CDR3 has 21 residues. Germline CDR1 and CDR2: GTSNPN and SVGIG (reference sequence). The V and J ends lost 4 bases and 0 bases, in that order; junction bases with no gene match: 17. The CDR3 coding sequence is TGTGCCTGGACCCTAACCGGACAGGGGGCAACCCTTTTCTCCTATAATTCACCCCTCCACTTT. This gives the protein CAWTLTGQGATLFSYNSPLHF.